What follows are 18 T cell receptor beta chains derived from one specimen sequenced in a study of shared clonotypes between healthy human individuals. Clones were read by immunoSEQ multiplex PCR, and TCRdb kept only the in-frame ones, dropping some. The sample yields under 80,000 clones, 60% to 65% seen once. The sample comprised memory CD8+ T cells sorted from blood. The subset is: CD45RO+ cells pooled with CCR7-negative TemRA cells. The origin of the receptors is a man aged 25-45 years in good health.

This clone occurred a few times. This CDR3 reads CASTGELAYGYTF. DNA for the CDR3: TGCGCCAGCACGGGGGAGCTGGCGTATGGCTACACCTTC. This chain links TRBV10-2 with TRBJ1-2; the D gene is possibly TRBD1 (5 bases). Germline CDR1 WSHSY, CDR2 SAAADI. Trimming took 7 bases from V and 5 from J, leaving 14 bases between them. This CDR3 is built from 13 residues.

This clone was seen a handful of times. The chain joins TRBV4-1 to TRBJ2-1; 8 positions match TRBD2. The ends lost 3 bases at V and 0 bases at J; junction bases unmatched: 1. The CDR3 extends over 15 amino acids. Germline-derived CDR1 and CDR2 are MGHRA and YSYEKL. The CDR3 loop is CASSHSGSSYNEQFF. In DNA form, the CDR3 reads TGCGCCAGCAGCCACAGCGGGAGCTCCTACAATGAGCAGTTCTTC.

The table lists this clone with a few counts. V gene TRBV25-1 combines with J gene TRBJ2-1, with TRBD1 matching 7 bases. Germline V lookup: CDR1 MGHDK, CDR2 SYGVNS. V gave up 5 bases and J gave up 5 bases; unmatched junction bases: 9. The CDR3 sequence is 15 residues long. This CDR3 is CASSTSRDSDNEQFF. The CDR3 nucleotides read TGTGCCAGCAGTACATCCCGGGACAGTGACAATGAGCAGTTCTTC. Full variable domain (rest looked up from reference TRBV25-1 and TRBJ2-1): EADIYQTPRYLVIGTGKKITLECSQTMGHDKMYWYQQDPGMELHLIHYSYGVNSTEKGDLSSESTVSRIRTEHFPLTLESARPSHTSQYLCASSTSRDSDNEQFFGPGTRLTVL.

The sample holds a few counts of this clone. The CDR3 DNA sequence: TGTGCCAGCAGTACTAGCGTAGGGTTGGAAGGCGAGCAGTACTTC. This encodes CASSTSVGLEGEQYF. The chain uses TRBV28 and TRBJ2-7; TRBD2 matches at 7 bases. The ends lost 5 bases at V and 6 bases at J; junction bases unmatched: 13. Germline loops: CDR1 MDHEN, CDR2 SYDVKM. The CDR3 spans 15 residues.

CDR3 residues: CASGRGGRWNNQETQYF. The CDR3 DNA reads TGCGCCAGCGGGCGCGGGGGGCGCTGGAACAACCAAGAGACCCAGTACTTC. J is TRBJ2-5 and V is TRBV10-2; 8 bases are a match to TRBD2. Trimming took 8 bases from V and 0 from J; bases not matched to a gene: 14. This CDR3 region has 17 residues. Germline CDR1 and CDR2: WSHSY and SAAADI.

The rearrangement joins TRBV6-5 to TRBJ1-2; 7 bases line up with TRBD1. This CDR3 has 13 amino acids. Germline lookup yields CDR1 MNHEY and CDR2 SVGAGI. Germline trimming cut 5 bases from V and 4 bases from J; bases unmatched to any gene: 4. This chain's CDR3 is CASSVDRIYGYTF. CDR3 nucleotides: TGTGCCAGCAGTGTGGACAGGATCTATGGCTACACCTTC.

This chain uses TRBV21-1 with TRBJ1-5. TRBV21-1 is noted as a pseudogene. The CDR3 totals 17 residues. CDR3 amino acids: CASSKAQERDSNQPQHF. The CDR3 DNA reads TGTGCCAGCAGCAAAGCGCAGGAGAGGGATAGCAATCAGCCCCAGCATTTT.

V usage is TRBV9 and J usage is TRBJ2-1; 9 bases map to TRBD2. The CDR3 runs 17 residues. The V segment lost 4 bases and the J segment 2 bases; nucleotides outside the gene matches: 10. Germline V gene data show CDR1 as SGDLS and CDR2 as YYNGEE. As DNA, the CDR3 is TGTGCCAGCAGCCCTGGTGGGGCGGGAGGGCCCTACAATGAGCAGTTCTTC. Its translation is CASSPGGAGGPYNEQFF. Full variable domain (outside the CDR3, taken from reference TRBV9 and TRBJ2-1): DSGVTQTPKHLITATGQRVTLRCSPRSGDLSVYWYQQSLDQGLQFLIQYYNGEERAKGNILERFSAQQFPDLHSELNLSSLELGDSALYFCASSPGGAGGPYNEQFFGPGTRLTVL.

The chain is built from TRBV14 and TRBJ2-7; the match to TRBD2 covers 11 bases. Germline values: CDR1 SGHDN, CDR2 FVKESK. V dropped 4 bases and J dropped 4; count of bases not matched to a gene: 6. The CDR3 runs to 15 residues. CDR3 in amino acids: CASSPSTSGTYEQYF. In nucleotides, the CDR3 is TGTGCCAGCAGCCCCTCGACTAGCGGGACGTACGAGCAGTACTTC. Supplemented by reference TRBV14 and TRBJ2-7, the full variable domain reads EAGVTQFPSHSVIEKGQTVTLRCDPISGHDNLYWYRRVMGKEIKFLLHFVKESKQDESGMPNNRFLAERTGGTYSTLKVQPAELEDSGVYFCASSPSTSGTYEQYFGPGTRLTVT.

The DNA for the CDR3 is TGTGCCATATCGGACAGGGACTACGAGCAGTACTTC. Protein: CAISDRDYEQYF. The rearrangement links TRBV28 to TRBJ2-7; 8 bases agree with TRBD1. CDR3 size: 12 residues. The V segment lost 10 bases and the J segment 3 bases; nucleotides outside the gene matches: 5. Germline assignment: CDR1 MDHEN and CDR2 SYDVKM.

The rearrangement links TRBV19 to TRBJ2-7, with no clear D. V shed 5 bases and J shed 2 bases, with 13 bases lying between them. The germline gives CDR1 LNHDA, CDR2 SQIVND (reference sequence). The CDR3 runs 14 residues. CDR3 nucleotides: TGTGCCAGTAGTCCCTACCTTGCGCCCTACGAGCAGTACTTC. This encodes CASSPYLAPYEQYF.

The CDR3 DNA reads as TGCGCCAGCAGCCAAGTAGCGATGGGATTGGGGCTACTACGCTACACCTTC. Translation: CASSQVAMGLGLLRYTF. This chain connects TRBV4-3 to TRBJ1-2; D is perhaps TRBD1 (5 bases). CDR3 length: 17 amino acids. Germline V gene data show CDR1 as LGHNA and CDR2 as YSLEER. Trimming cost V 1 base and J 9 bases, with 24 bases left between them.

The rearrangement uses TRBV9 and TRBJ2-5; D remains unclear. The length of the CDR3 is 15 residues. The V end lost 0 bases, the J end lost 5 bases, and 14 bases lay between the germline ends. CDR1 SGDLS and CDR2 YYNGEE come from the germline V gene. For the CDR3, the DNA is TGTGCCAGCAGCGTAGACGGTTCTGGGCGGGAGACCCAGTACTTC. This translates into CASSVDGSGRETQYF.

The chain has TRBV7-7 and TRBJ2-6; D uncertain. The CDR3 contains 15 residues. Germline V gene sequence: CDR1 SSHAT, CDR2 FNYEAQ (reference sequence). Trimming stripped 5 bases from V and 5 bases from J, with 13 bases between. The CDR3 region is CASSKPQSRANVLTF. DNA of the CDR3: TGTGCCAGCAGCAAGCCACAAAGTCGGGCCAACGTCCTGACTTTC.

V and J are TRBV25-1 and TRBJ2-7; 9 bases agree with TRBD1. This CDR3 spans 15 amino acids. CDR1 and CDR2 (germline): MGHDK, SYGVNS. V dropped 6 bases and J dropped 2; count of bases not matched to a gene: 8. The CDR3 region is CASSSSDRGTYEQYF. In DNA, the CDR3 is TGTGCCAGCAGCTCCTCGGACAGGGGTACCTACGAGCAGTACTTC.

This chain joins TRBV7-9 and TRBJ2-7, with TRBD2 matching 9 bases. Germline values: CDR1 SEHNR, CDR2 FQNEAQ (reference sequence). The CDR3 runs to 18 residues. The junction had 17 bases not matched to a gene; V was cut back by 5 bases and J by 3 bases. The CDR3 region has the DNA TGTGCCAGCAGCCCTCACCCACGCGGGAGGGCCAGTTTCTACGAGCAGTACTTC. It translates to CASSPHPRGRASFYEQYF.

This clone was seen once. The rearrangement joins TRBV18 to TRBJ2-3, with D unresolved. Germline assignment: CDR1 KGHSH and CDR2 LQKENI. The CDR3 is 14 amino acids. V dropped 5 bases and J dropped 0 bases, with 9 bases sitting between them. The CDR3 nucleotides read TGTGCCAGCTCAGAGGCAACTAGCACAGATACGCAGTATTTT. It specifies CASSEATSTDTQYF.

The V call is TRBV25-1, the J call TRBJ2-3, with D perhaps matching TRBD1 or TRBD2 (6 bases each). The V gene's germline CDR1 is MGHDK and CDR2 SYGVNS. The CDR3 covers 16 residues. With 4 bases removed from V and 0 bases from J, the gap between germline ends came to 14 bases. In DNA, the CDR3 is TGTGCCAGCAGTGGGTCTAAGGGGGGTAGCACAGATACGCAGTATTTT. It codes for CASSGSKGGSTDTQYF.